This paragraph covers one T cell receptor (beta chain) sequence. Its antigen remains unidentified. These data are taken from a study of T cell responses to AZD1222 COVID-19 vaccine. Study-level results: White British people made up most donors, females outnumbered males, and clonal diversity was possibly underestimated. Nearly half of spike-specific TCRs reportedly target variant regions that are unmutated in the B.1.351 and B.1.1.7 variants. Spike-specific TCR breadth and depth grew following two AZD1222 doses. No day 14 peak samples; only post-peak repertoires were characterized.

Sequencing used immunoSEQ multiplex PCR; TCRdb keeps in-frame clones, though not all of them. The data show about 170,000 clones, around 88% seen once. The V and J ends lost 6 bases and 7 bases respectively, with 13 bases between them. The CDR3 is 13 amino acids. Germline lookup yields CDR1 MNHEY and CDR2 SVGAGI. This receptor was identified in an adult who received the AZD1222 COVID-19 vaccine. J is TRBJ2-1 and V is TRBV6-5; no definite D call. The specimen comprised peripheral blood, sampled 28 days after the second AZD1222 dose. CDR3 residues: CASSSTLWNEQFF. In DNA, the CDR3 is TGTGCCAGCAGCTCAACCCTGTGGAATGAGCAGTTCTTC.